One sample yielded the 22 T cell receptor beta chains listed below, sequenced in a study of Ad26.COV2.S vaccination and SARS-CoV-2 variants. The assay was immunoSEQ multiplex PCR, and TCRdb's table has in-frame clones only and misses some. The table includes hundreds of thousands of clones, approximately 86% detected once. The treatment denotes: 15 to 20 received Ad26.COV2.S at low or high dose, single or two shots; about five received placebo; per-sample allocation not given. Sample collection was performed on day 63 after the first vaccine or placebo injection. The sample in question was peripheral blood, obtained in a trial of Ad26.COV2.S vaccine versus placebo. The source of these receptors is a person aged 18-60 years who received the Ad26.COV2.S COVID-19 vaccine or a placebo.

This clone is a singleton in its sample. The chain couples TRBV29-1 to TRBJ2-3, with TRBD1 matching over 7 bases. There are 14 residues in the CDR3. Germline CDR1 SQVTM, CDR2 ANQGSEA. Trimming at V came to 6 bases and at J to 4 bases, leaving 10 bases not matched to a gene. This CDR3 reads CSVGTTGYADTQYF. CDR3 DNA: TGCAGCGTGGGAACGACAGGGTATGCAGATACGCAGTATTTT.

The sample holds one count of this clone. V gene TRBV28 combines with J gene TRBJ2-1, with D possibly TRBD2 on 6 matching bases. The germline V gene encodes CDR1 MDHEN and CDR2 SYDVKM. Trimming left V 7 bases short and J 6 bases short, with 16 bases between. CDR3 length equals 14 residues. The CDR3, as DNA: TGTGCCAGCAATGGGGGGAGCGATTCCAATGAGCAGTTCTTC. Its translation: CASNGGSDSNEQFF.

The chain has TRBV27 and TRBJ1-1; no clear D. Germline lookup yields CDR1 MNHEY and CDR2 SMNVEV (reference sequence). The CDR3 runs 13 residues. The germline V and J ends were trimmed by 5 bases and 7 bases, with 14 bases remaining between them. The CDR3 region is CASSVVPGGEAFF. For the CDR3, the DNA is TGTGCCAGCAGTGTCGTCCCGGGAGGTGAAGCTTTCTTT.

The V call is TRBV19, the J call TRBJ1-1; D ambiguous. The ends were cut back, 2 bases at V and 0 bases at J, with 4 bases in the middle. The length of the CDR3 is 13 residues. CDR1 is LNHDA and CDR2 is SQIVND in the germline V gene (reference sequence). CDR3 in DNA: TGTGCCAGTAGTATAATCTTGAACACTGAAGCTTTCTTT. Amino acid sequence: CASSIILNTEAFF.

The V gene is TRBV29-1, the J gene TRBJ2-3, with TRBD2 identical over 7 bases. Unmatched junction bases numbered 12, after V lost 4 bases and J lost 5 bases. CDR3 length: 15 residues. Germline V gives CDR1 SQVTM, CDR2 ANQGSEA. This CDR3 reads CSVVGGNTVGDTQYF. CDR3 DNA: TGCAGCGTTGTGGGGGGGAATACAGTCGGAGATACGCAGTATTTT.

This clone was seen only once. The rearrangement joins TRBV13 to TRBJ2-2; 8 bases map to TRBD1. V lost 2 bases, J lost 4 bases, and 6 bases stayed unmatched. CDR1 and CDR2 from the germline V gene are PRHDT and FYEKMQ (reference sequence). The CDR3 contains 16 residues. The CDR3: CASSLWQGAGTGELFF. CDR3 nucleotide sequence: TGTGCCAGCAGCTTATGGCAGGGGGCGGGCACCGGGGAGCTGTTTTTT.

This clone occurred a few times. The V and J genes are TRBV10-3 and TRBJ2-2; tentatively, D is TRBD2 (6 bases). Trimming pared 3 bases from V and 3 bases from J, leaving 11 bases between. The CDR3 contains 15 residues. Germline loops: CDR1 ENHRY, CDR2 SYGVKD. CDR3 sequence reads: CAISDRGGYTGELFF. In DNA form, the CDR3 reads TGTGCCATCAGTGATCGTGGGGGGTACACCGGGGAGCTGTTTTTT.

The gene calls are TRBV6-5 and TRBJ2-7; D is unclear. The V gene's germline CDR1 is MNHEY and CDR2 SVGAGI. V was clipped by 4 bases and J by 2 bases, with 12 bases between them. The CDR3 spans 14 residues. This CDR3 reads CASSSWVPPYEQYF. CDR3 nucleotides: TGTGCCAGCAGTTCTTGGGTGCCACCCTACGAGCAGTACTTC.

The CDR3 bases are TGTGCCAGCAGTTTAGGACAGGGGGGAAGGGGGAGAGGTGGCTACACCTTC. Protein sequence: CASSLGQGGRGRGGYTF. The chain joins TRBV28 to TRBJ1-2; 10 bases map to TRBD1. Germline CDR1 is MDHEN and CDR2 is SYDVKM. V lost 2 bases, J lost 7 bases, and 13 bases stayed unmatched. The CDR3 is 17 residues long.

The chain uses TRBV28 and TRBJ1-3, with D possibly TRBD1 on 6 matching bases. CDR3 size: 13 residues. V lost 9 bases and J lost 5, with 14 bases in between. From germline, CDR1 is MDHEN and CDR2 SYDVKM. The CDR3 DNA follows: TGTGCCAGTATAGGGGGAGTTAGAAACACCATATATTTT. It codes for CASIGGVRNTIYF.

The CDR3 DNA follows: TGTGCCATCAGTGAGTCGTCGACAGGGGGGAACTATGGCTACACCTTC. Its protein is CAISESSTGGNYGYTF. The chain carries TRBV10-3 and TRBJ1-2, with 9 bases aligning to TRBD1. CDR1 is ENHRY, CDR2 SYGVKD, per germline. Unmatched junction bases numbered 4, after V lost 0 bases and J lost 2 bases. This CDR3 region has 16 residues.

This chain joins TRBV7-2 and TRBJ2-3; 8 bases are shared with TRBD2. From germline, CDR1 is SGHTA and CDR2 FQGNSA. CDR3 length equals 14 residues. V dropped 5 bases and J dropped 5; count of bases not matched to a gene: 6. Here the CDR3 DNA reads TGTGCCAGCAGCCCGGGGGGGTGGAGAGATACGCAGTATTTT. This encodes CASSPGGWRDTQYF.

The J gene is TRBJ1-6, the V gene TRBV2; 7 bases line up with TRBD1. J gave up 5 bases and V 5 bases, and 3 bases lay outside the gene matches. The CDR3 consists of 14 residues. The V gene's germline CDR1 is SNHLY and CDR2 FYNNEI. The CDR3 nucleotides are TGTGCCAGCAGTAACGGACAGGATAATTCACCCCTCCACTTT. This encodes CASSNGQDNSPLHF.

V gene TRBV10-3 combines with J gene TRBJ2-1, with TRBD2 matching over 9 bases. Germline assignment: CDR1 ENHRY and CDR2 SYGVKD. This CDR3 comprises 14 residues. V lost 6 bases to trimming and J lost 5 bases; unmatched junction nucleotides: 5. The DNA for the CDR3 is TGTGCCATCAGCTTGACTAGCGGACACAATGAGCAGTTCTTC. Protein: CAISLTSGHNEQFF.

The chain is built from TRBV5-1 and TRBJ1-2; D ambiguous. V was shortened by 5 bases and J by 1 base, with 6 bases between the two germline ends. The CDR3 is 12 amino acids. In germline, CDR1 is SGHRS, CDR2 YFSETQ. CDR3 nucleotides: TGCGCCAGCAGGCAGAGTAACTATGGCTACACCTTC. As protein: CASRQSNYGYTF.

The chain carries TRBV29-1 and TRBJ1-1; the match to TRBD1 covers 9 bases. J was trimmed by 6 bases and V by 1 base; bases with no gene match: 0. The CDR3 runs to 12 residues. Germline CDR1 is SQVTM and CDR2 is ANQGSEA. The CDR3 loop is CSVEGDRAEAFF. CDR3 sequence (DNA): TGCAGCGTTGAAGGGGACAGGGCTGAAGCTTTCTTT.

The chain carries TRBV28 and TRBJ2-3; D is unclear. Trimming stripped 6 bases from V and 1 base from J, with 17 bases between. Germline CDR1 and CDR2: MDHEN and SYDVKM. CDR3 size: 16 residues. The CDR3 region is CASSPTMQVGTDTQYF. CDR3 coding DNA: TGTGCCAGCAGCCCTACCATGCAGGTAGGCACAGATACGCAGTATTTT.

This clone was counted many times. The V call is TRBV2, the J call TRBJ2-5; 14 nucleotides match TRBD2. The CDR3 is made up of 19 amino acids. J was trimmed by 5 bases and V by 6 bases; bases with no gene match: 17. The germline V gene has CDR1 SNHLY and CDR2 FYNNEI. In DNA form, the CDR3 reads TGTGCCAGCAGGCCGATTGGGACTAGCGGGGGTCATTCGGTGGAGACCCAGTACTTC. Protein sequence: CASRPIGTSGGHSVETQYF.

CDR3 loop: CASSLEDGDQETQYF. CDR3 DNA sequence: TGCGCCAGCAGCTTGGAAGACGGAGACCAAGAGACCCAGTACTTC. V gene TRBV5-1 combines with J gene TRBJ2-5; D is unclear. V was clipped by 0 bases and J by 0 bases, with 9 bases between them. The V gene's germline CDR1 is SGHRS and CDR2 YFSETQ. This CDR3 is built from 15 residues.

The chain uses TRBV27 and TRBJ1-1; possible D gene TRBD1, 6 bases. This CDR3 contains 19 residues. Germline V lookup: CDR1 MNHEY, CDR2 SMNVEV (reference sequence). With 3 bases removed from V and 4 bases from J, the gap between germline ends came to 27 bases. CDR3 residues: CASSFSPDWGRVGSTEAFF. Here the CDR3 DNA reads TGTGCCAGCAGTTTCTCCCCGGATTGGGGGCGCGTGGGTTCCACTGAAGCTTTCTTT.

The chain joins TRBV7-8 to TRBJ1-5; D ambiguous. The V end lost 1 base, the J end lost 0 bases, and 10 bases lay between the germline ends. This CDR3 is 16 amino acids long. From germline, CDR1 is SGHVS and CDR2 FQNEAQ. DNA of the CDR3: TGTGCCAGCAGCTTAGTTTTAGGATATAGCAATCAGCCCCAGCATTTT. Translating gives CASSLVLGYSNQPQHF. The complete variable domain, with remaining parts taken from reference TRBV7-8 and TRBJ1-5, reads GAGVSQSPRYKVAKRGQDVALRCDPISGHVSLFWYQQALGQGPEFLTYFQNEAQLDKSGLPSDRFFAERPEGSVSTLKIQRTQQEDSAVYLCASSLVLGYSNQPQHFGDGTRLSIL.

This clone was found once. The CDR3 loop reads CASSRTSGAGGSPLHF. The CDR3 nucleotides read TGTGCCAGCAGTCGAACTTCAGGGGCTGGGGGTTCACCCCTCCACTTT. V usage is TRBV28 and J usage is TRBJ1-6; possible D gene TRBD1, 6 bases. The germline V gene has CDR1 MDHEN and CDR2 SYDVKM. The CDR3 is 16 residues long. V dropped 5 bases and J dropped 9 bases, with 20 bases sitting between them.